Described below is a single T cell receptor (beta chain) sequence and its context. Its antigen is as yet unknown. The V end lost 5 bases, the J end lost 1 base, and 17 bases lay between the germline ends. Germline CDR1 reads LNHDA; CDR2 reads SQIVND (reference sequence). This CDR3 has 16 residues. Primers for the PCR totalled 60 Vbeta and 13 Jbeta. Sequencing was performed with immunoSEQ multiplex PCR; in TCRdb, only in-frame clones are kept and a portion is missing. In the table there are under 95,000 clones, roughly 80% of which are singletons. These data originate in a study of cytomegalovirus exposure and HLA in healthy donors. Study findings and constraints: A later analysis revealed that TCR association rates differed between HLA loci, peaking at DRB1 and bottoming out at HLA-C.

This chain joins TRBV19 and TRBJ2-5, with D possibly being TRBD1 (5 bases). Specimen: PBMCs. The clonotype originates from a man in his forties in good health and CMV-seronegative. The CDR3 loop reads CASSSPGQLTQETQYF. CDR3 coding DNA: TGTGCCAGTAGTTCCCCCGGACAATTAACCCAAGAGACCCAGTACTTC.